The entry below describes one T cell receptor (beta chain). The antigen is undetermined. These data originate in a study of type 1 regulatory T cells. Overall study context: An in vitro protocol generated T-allo10, a Tr1-enriched, alloantigen-specific CD4 T cell product.

The length of the CDR3 is 12 residues. Germline loops: CDR1 SGHTA, CDR2 FQGNSA. V was shortened by 5 bases and J by 5 bases, with 8 bases between the two germline ends. The study, taken as a whole, reports: Type 1 regulatory T cells had a more restricted TCR repertoire than non-type 1 regulatory T cells.

Using its own MiXCR run on the reads, TCRdb lists one record per CDR3 protein. This table holds about 62,000 distinct CDR3 sequences, less than 70% found once. The chain is built from TRBV7-2 and TRBJ2-3; no firm D call. Sequencing was done on a sample of cultured non-Tr1 T cells, either the whole culture or a sorted T cell fraction (not recorded which). This receptor was taken from a human donor in good health. CDR3 nucleotides: TGTGCCAGCAGCAAAGGCTTAGATACGCAGTATTTT. This gives the protein CASSKGLDTQYF.